What follows describes a single T cell receptor (beta chain). Its antigen is not identified. This sample stems from a study of cytomegalovirus exposure and HLA in healthy donors. Study results and caveats: Cytomegalovirus association was assigned to approximately 180 TCR beta chains. Three chains linked to CMV were shown in vitro to be specific for CMV antigens. Presence/absence analyses assumed roughly uniform sequencing depth across donors, which may not hold. Highly shared variants forming one cluster were likely a sequencing artifact.

Deletions cut 3 bases from V and 4 bases from J, with 12 bases between. Per germline, CDR1 SGHTA and CDR2 FQGNSA. The CDR3 is 14 amino acids. 13 Jbeta primers and 60 Vbeta primers were used for the PCR. Sequenced by immunoSEQ multiplex PCR; TCRdb stores in-frame clones only, minus some. The sample holds 100,000 to 120,000 clones, around 74% seen once. The origin of this receptor is a man aged 40-55 years in good health and CMV-seronegative. The rearrangement links TRBV7-2 to TRBJ1-1; no firm D call. Source material: PBMCs. CDR3 in DNA: TGTGCCAGCAGCTTGTCCAGTTTAGCCACTGAAGCTTTCTTT. It encodes CASSLSSLATEAFF.